This T cell receptor (beta chain) was documented in a study of blood T cells in healthy people across ages. A second 7 to 11 cycle PCR used barcoded and J-beta primers. MiXCR was run by TCRdb on the 5' RACE reads, yielding one entry per CDR3 protein. The top ten clones hold less than 2.5% of a sample with about 1.8 million distinct CDR3 sequences, about 50% of them seen once. The CDR3 contains 14 residues. Germline V gene sequence: CDR1 MNHEY, CDR2 SMNVEV (reference sequence). The germline V and J ends were trimmed by 5 bases and 7 bases, with 17 bases remaining between them. Comments on this clonotype: Its antigen is not known.

Notes on the study in general: In the absence of known donor CMV status, changes in expanded clonotypes were possibly confounded.

Sequences were obtained from blood. The TCR sequence derives from a woman aged 40-49 years in good health. This chain links TRBV27 with TRBJ2-5, with D possibly being TRBD1 or TRBD2 (5 bases each). The CDR3 sequence: CASSLAGAVRTQYF. The CDR3 DNA follows: TGTGCCAGCAGTCTCGCCGGGGCCGTGCGGACCCAGTACTTC.